A selection of T cell receptor beta chains follows, all from one sample in a study of identical twins. A single record per CDR3 protein comes from TCRdb applying MiXCR to the 5' RACE reads. Found here are 1.5 million or so distinct CDR3 sequences, roughly a third of them singletons; the top ten hold less than 0.35%. Material for sequencing was cord blood. Receptor source: a newborn girl in good health. Both conserved end residues are part of each CDR3. Fields, in order: clone size, J gene, D gene, V gene, CDR3 DNA, CDR3 protein. The D gene is left open where the match is weak. Rows may omit the clone size; those that give it use once, few, many or a size class.

clone size: many
J gene: TRBJ2-5
D gene: -
V gene: TRBV15
CDR3 DNA: TGTGCCACCAGCAGAGATATTAGCCAAGAGACCCAGTACTTC
CDR3 protein: CATSRDISQETQYF

clone size: -
J gene: TRBJ1-4
D gene: -
V gene: TRBV7-9
CDR3 DNA: TGTGCCAGCAGCCTATGGCCGACAGGCTCCCATAATGAAAAACTGTTTTTT
CDR3 protein: CASSLWPTGSHNEKLFF

clone size: few
J gene: TRBJ2-7
D gene: -
V gene: TRBV5-1
CDR3 DNA: TGCGCCAGCAGTGTCACCCCCACCTCCTACGAGCAGTACTTC
CDR3 protein: CASSVTPTSYEQYF

clone size: few
J gene: TRBJ1-5
D gene: -
V gene: TRBV20-1
CDR3 DNA: TGCAGTGCTAGAGACAGGCGGAGGGGGGGCCTATATAGCAATCAGCCCCAGCATTTT
CDR3 protein: CSARDRRRGGLYSNQPQHF

clone size: -
J gene: TRBJ2-5
D gene: TRBD2
V gene: TRBV28
CDR3 DNA: TGTGCCAGCAGTCCACCGACTAGCCTCAATGAGCAGTACTTC
CDR3 protein: CASSPPTSLNEQYF

clone size: -
J gene: TRBJ1-2
D gene: TRBD1
V gene: TRBV29-1
CDR3 DNA: TGCAGCGTTACCGGGACAGGGGTCTATGGCTACACCTTC
CDR3 protein: CSVTGTGVYGYTF

clone size: few
J gene: TRBJ2-5
D gene: -
V gene: TRBV12-3/TRBV12-4
CDR3 DNA: TGTGCCAGCAGTTTAACCCGTCCGAACAAAGAGACCCAGTACTTC
CDR3 protein: CASSLTRPNKETQYF

clone size: few
J gene: TRBJ1-4
D gene: -
V gene: TRBV12-3/TRBV12-4
CDR3 DNA: TGTGCCAGCAGTTTTTATGCGACAGAGAATGAAAAACTGTTTTTT
CDR3 protein: CASSFYATENEKLFF

clone size: -
J gene: TRBJ2-3
D gene: -
V gene: TRBV6-1
CDR3 DNA: TGTGCCAGCAGTGATTCGTGGGACCGGCAGGGATACACAGATACGCAGTATTTT
CDR3 protein: CASSDSWDRQGYTDTQYF

clone size: -
J gene: TRBJ2-1
D gene: -
V gene: TRBV6-6
CDR3 DNA: TGTGCCAGCAGCCCCCTTCGAGAGCGGGACAAGTTCTTC
CDR3 protein: CASSPLRERDKFF

clone size: -
J gene: TRBJ2-1
D gene: -
V gene: TRBV24-1
CDR3 DNA: TGTGCCACCAGTGATTCCAGGGTCCCCTACAATGAGCAGTTCTTC
CDR3 protein: CATSDSRVPYNEQFF

clone size: many
J gene: TRBJ2-2
D gene: -
V gene: TRBV5-1
CDR3 DNA: TGCGCCAGCAGCTTGGTGACAACCGGGGAGCTGTTTTTT
CDR3 protein: CASSLVTTGELFF

clone size: -
J gene: TRBJ1-1
D gene: TRBD1
V gene: TRBV29-1
CDR3 DNA: TGCAGCGTTGAGGCCAACAGGGGGAACACTGAAGCTTTCTTT
CDR3 protein: CSVEANRGNTEAFF

clone size: few
J gene: TRBJ2-7
D gene: -
V gene: TRBV27
CDR3 DNA: TGTGCCAGCAGTTTTAGTCCCATTTACAATGAGCAGTACTTC
CDR3 protein: CASSFSPIYNEQYF

clone size: many
J gene: TRBJ2-7
D gene: -
V gene: TRBV5-1
CDR3 DNA: TGCGCCAGCAGCTTGGGGCAGGCTGGCGAGCAGTACTTC
CDR3 protein: CASSLGQAGEQYF

clone size: -
J gene: TRBJ2-2
D gene: -
V gene: TRBV4-1
CDR3 DNA: TGCGCCAGCAGCCAAACATCAGGACTGTCCACCGGGGAGCTGTTTTTT
CDR3 protein: CASSQTSGLSTGELFF

clone size: -
J gene: TRBJ1-4
D gene: TRBD1
V gene: TRBV27
CDR3 DNA: TGTGCCAGCAGTTTATACCGGACAGGGAAAAGGGAAAAACTGTTTTTT
CDR3 protein: CASSLYRTGKREKLFF